This TCR beta chain appears in the sequencing data of a study of cytomegalovirus exposure and HLA in healthy donors. Study-level background: Around 87 million unique TCRs, all from HLA-typed donors, were included in an early release of the data. In terms of ancestry, the Caucasian-associated cluster contained more than 65% of the approximately 400 genotyped donors.

PCR amplification relied on 60 Vbeta primers (plus 13 Jbeta primers). Generated by immunoSEQ multiplex PCR, the TCRdb table keeps only in-frame clones and is missing some. In the table there are about 160,000 clones, 70% to 80% of which are singletons. The specimen sequenced was PBMCs. The receptor was derived from a man aged 60 to 75 in good health and CMV-seronegative.

The CDR3 loop is CASSEWTGGKETQYF. As DNA, the CDR3 is TGTGCCAGCAGTGAGTGGACAGGGGGGAAAGAGACCCAGTACTTC. The chain uses TRBV2 and TRBJ2-5, with 10 bases identical to TRBD1. V dropped 3 bases and J dropped 3; count of bases not matched to a gene: 4. CDR3 size: 15 residues. Germline CDR1 and CDR2: SNHLY and FYNNEI. Full variable domain (remainder filled in from reference TRBV2 and TRBJ2-5): EPEVTQTPSHQVTQMGQEVILRCVPISNHLYFYWYRQILGQKVEFLVSFYNNEISEKSEIFDDQFSVERPDGSNFTLKIRSTKLEDSAMYFCASSEWTGGKETQYFGPGTRLLVL.